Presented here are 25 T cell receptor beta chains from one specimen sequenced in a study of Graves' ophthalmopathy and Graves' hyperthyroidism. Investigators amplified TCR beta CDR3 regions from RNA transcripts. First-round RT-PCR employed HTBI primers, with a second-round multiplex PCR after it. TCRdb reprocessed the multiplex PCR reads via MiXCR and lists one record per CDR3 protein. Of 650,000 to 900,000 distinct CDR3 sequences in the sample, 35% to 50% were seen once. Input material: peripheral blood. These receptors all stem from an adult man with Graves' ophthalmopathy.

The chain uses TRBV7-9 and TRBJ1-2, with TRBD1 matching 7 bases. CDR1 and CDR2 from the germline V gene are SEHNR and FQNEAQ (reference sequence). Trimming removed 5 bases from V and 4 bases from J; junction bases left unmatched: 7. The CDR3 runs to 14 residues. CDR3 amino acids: CASSPDRDPYGYTF. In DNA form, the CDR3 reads TGTGCCAGCAGCCCCGACAGGGACCCCTATGGCTACACCTTC.

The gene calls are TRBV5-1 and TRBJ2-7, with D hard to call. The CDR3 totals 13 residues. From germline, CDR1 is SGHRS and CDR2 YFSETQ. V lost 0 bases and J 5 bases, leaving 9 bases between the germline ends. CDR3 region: CASSLGGPDEQYF. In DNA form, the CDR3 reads TGCGCCAGCAGCTTGGGTGGACCGGACGAGCAGTACTTC.

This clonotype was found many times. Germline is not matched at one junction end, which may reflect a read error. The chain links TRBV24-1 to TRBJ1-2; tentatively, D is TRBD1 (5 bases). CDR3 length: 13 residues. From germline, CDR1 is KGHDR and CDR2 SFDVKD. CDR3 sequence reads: CAVRGSNNYGYTF. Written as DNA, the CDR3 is TGTGCCGTCCGGGGCTCCAATAACTATGGCTACACTTTC.

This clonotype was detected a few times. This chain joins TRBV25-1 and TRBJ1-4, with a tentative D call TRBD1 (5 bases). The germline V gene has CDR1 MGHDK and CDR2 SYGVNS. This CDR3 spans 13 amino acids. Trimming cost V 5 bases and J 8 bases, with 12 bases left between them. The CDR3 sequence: CASSFRVEEKLFF. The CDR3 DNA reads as TGTGCCAGCAGTTTCAGGGTTGAGGAAAAACTGTTTTTT. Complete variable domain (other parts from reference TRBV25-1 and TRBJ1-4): EADIYQTPRYLVIGTGKKITLECSQTMGHDKMYWYQQDPGMELHLIHYSYGVNSTEKGDLSSESTVSRIRTEHFPLTLESARPSHTSQYLCASSFRVEEKLFFGSGTQLSVL.

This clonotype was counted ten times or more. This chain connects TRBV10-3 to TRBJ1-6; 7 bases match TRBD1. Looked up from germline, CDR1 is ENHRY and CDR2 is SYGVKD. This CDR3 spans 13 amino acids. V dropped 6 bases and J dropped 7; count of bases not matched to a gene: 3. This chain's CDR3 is CAIRPGQNSPLHF. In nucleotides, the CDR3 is TGTGCCATCAGACCGGGACAGAATTCACCCCTCCACTTT.

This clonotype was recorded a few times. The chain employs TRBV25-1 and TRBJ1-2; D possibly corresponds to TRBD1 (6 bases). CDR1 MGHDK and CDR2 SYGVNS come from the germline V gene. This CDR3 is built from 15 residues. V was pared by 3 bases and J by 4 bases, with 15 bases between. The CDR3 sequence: CASSDPRTGRYGYTF. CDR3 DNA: TGTGCCAGCAGTGATCCCCGCACAGGGCGCTATGGCTACACCTTC.

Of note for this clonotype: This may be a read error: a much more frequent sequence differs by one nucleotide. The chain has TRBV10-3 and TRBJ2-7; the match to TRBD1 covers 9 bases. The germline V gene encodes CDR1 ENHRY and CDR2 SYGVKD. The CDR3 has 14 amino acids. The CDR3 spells CAISIGTGNYEQNF. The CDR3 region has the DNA TGTGCCATCAGTATAGGGACAGGGAACTACGAGCAGAACTTC.

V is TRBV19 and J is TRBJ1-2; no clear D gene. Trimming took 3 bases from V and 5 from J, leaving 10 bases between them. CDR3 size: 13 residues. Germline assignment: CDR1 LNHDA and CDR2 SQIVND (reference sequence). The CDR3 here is CASSIRKPYGYTF. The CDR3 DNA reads TGTGCCAGTAGTATCCGGAAACCGTATGGCTACACCTTC.

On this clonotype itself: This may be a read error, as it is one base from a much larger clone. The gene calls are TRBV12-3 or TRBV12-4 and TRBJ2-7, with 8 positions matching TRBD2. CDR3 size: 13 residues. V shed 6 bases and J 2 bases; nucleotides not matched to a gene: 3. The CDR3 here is CASRDSGTYEQYF. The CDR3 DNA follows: TGTGCCAGCAGGGATAGCGGGACCTACGAGCAGTACTTC.

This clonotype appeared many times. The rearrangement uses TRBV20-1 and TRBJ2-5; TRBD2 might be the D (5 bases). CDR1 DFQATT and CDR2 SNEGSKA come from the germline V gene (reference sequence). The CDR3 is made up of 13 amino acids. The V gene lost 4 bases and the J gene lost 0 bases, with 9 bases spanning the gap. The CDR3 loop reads CSAISGYQETQYF. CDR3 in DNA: TGCAGTGCTATTTCGGGGTACCAAGAGACCCAGTACTTC.

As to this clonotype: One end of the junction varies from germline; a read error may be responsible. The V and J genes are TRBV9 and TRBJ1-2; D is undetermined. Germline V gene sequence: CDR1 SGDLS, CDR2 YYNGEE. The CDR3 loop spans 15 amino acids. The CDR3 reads CTSSSRGVNNYGYTF. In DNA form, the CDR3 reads TGTACCAGCAGCTCCCGCGGTGTAAACAACTATGGCTACACCTTC.

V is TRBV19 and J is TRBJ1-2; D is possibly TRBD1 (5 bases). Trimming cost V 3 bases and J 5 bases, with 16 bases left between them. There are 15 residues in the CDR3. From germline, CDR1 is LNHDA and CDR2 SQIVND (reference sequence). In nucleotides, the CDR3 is TGTGCCAGTAGTATGCGTGGGGACCGATTATATGGCTACACCTTC. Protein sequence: CASSMRGDRLYGYTF.

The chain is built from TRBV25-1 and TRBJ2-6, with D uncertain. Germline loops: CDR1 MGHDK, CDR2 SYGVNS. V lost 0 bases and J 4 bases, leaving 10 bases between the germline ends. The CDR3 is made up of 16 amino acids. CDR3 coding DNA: TGTGCCAGCAGTGAATACGACGGCACCGGGGCCAACGTCCTGACTTTC. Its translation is CASSEYDGTGANVLTF.

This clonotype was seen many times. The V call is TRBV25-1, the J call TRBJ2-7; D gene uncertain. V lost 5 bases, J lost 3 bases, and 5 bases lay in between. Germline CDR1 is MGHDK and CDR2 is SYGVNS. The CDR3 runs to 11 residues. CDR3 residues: CASSWGYEQYF. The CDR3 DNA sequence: TGTGCCAGCAGTTGGGGCTACGAGCAGTACTTC.

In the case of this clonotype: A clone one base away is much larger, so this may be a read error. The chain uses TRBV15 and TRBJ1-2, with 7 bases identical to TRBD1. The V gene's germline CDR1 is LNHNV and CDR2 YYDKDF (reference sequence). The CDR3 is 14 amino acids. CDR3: CASSSVGQAYGHTF. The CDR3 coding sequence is TGTGCCAGCAGCTCGGTAGGACAGGCATATGGCCACACCTTC.

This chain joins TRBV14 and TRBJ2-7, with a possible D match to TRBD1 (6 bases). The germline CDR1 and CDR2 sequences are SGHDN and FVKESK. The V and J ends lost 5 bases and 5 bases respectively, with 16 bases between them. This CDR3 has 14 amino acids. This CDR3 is CASSVDGRGNEQYF. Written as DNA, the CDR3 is TGTGCCAGCAGCGTTGATGGCAGGGGCAACGAGCAGTACTTC.

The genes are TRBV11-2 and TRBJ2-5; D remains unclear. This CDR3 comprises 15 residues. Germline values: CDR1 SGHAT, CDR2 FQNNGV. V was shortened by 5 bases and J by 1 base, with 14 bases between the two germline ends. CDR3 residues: CASSQAALPQETQYF. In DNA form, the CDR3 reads TGTGCCAGCAGCCAGGCAGCCTTACCCCAAGAGACCCAGTACTTC.

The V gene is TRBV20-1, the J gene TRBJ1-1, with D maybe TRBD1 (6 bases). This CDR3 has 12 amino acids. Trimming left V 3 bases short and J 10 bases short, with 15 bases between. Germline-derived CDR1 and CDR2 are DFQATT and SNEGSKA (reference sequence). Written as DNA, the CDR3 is TGCAGTGCTAGGGAGACAGGTAAAGGAGCTTTCTTT. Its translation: CSARETGKGAFF.

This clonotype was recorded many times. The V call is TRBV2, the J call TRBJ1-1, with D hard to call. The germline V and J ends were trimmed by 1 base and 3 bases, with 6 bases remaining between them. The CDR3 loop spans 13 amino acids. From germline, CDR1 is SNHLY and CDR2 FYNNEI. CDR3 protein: CASSEVAYTEAFF. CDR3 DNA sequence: TGTGCCAGCAGTGAAGTGGCCTACACTGAAGCTTTCTTT.

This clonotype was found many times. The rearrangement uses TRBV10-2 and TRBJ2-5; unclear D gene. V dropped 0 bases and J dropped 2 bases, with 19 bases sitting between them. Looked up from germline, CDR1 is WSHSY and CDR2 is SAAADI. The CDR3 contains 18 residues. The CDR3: CASSESGRSSKQQETQYF. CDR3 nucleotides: TGCGCCAGCAGTGAGTCGGGTCGGAGCTCGAAACAACAAGAGACCCAGTACTTC.

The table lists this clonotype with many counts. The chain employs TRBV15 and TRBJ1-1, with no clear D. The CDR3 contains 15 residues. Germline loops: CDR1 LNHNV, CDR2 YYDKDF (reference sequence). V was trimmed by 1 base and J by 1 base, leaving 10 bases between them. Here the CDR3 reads CATSRGVSRNTEAFF. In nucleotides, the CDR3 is TGTGCCACCAGCAGAGGAGTCAGTAGGAACACTGAAGCTTTCTTT. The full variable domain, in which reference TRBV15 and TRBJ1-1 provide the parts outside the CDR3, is DAMVIQNPRYQVTQFGKPVTLSCSQTLNHNVMYWYQQKSSQAPKLLFHYYDKDFNNEADTPDNFQSRRPNTSFCFLDIRSPGLGDTAMYLCATSRGVSRNTEAFFGQGTRLTVV.

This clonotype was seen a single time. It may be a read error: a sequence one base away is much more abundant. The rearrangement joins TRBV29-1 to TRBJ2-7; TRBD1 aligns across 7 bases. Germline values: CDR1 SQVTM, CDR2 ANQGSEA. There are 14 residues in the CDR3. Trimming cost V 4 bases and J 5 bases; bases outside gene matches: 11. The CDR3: CSVGDSGQNHEQYF. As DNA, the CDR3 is TGCAGCGTTGGAGACTCGGGACAGAACCACGAGCAGTACTTC.

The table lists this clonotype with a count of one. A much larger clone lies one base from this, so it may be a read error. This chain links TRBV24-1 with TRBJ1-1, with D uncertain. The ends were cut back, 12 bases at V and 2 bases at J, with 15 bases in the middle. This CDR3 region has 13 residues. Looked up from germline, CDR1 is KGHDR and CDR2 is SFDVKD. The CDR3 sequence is CAAASDVNTEAFF. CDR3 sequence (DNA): TGTGCCGCCGCGTCAGATGTCAACACTGAAGCTTTCTTT.

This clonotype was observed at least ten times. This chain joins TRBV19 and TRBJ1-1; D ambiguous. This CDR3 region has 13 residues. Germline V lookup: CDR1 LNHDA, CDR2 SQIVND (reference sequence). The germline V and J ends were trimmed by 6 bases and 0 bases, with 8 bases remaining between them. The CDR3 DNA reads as TGTGCCAGTAGGAAGATGATGAACACTGAAGCTTTCTTT. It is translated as CASRKMMNTEAFF.

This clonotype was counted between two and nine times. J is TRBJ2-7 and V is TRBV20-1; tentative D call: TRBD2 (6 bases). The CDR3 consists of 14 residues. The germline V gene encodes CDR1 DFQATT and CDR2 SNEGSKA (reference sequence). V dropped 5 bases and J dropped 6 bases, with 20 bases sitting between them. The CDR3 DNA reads TGCAGTGCTGGAAGCGGGCTTGGCCAGCGCGAGCAGTACTTC. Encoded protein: CSAGSGLGQREQYF.